The clone carrying this T cell receptor (beta chain) was seen at least ten times. The data stem from a study of T cells after yellow fever vaccination. Looking at the study overall: Fractions of limited cellularity were prepared by means of SMART-Seq v4 Ultra Low Input.

TCRdb analysed the 5' RACE reads with MiXCR anew, one entry per CDR3 protein. The table shows more than 110,000 distinct CDR3 sequences, with about 6.9% occurring only once. Germline values: CDR1 DFQATT, CDR2 SNEGSKA (reference sequence). The CDR3 sequence is 15 residues long. Trimming removed 3 bases at V and 4 bases at J, with 16 bases between. This clonotype was sampled from a young man who received the YFV17D yellow fever vaccine. The chain combines TRBV20-1 with TRBJ2-1, with D hard to call. The input for sequencing was CD4+ T cells sorted from PBMCs, taken 10 days after the yellow fever booster vaccination. The CDR3 DNA reads TGCAGTGCTAGTGGGATCGGGCAGGCGTACAATGAGCAGTTCTTC. It yields the protein CSASGIGQAYNEQFF.